This T cell receptor beta chain originates from a study of T-cell reconstitution after alpha-beta-depleted transplantation in children. Study-level results: There were reportedly several hundred expanded graft clones from which alpha-beta T cells came about two months after transplant.

Unique molecular identifiers were used in preparing the TCRbeta library. TCRdb reprocessed the PCR reads via MiXCR and lists one record per CDR3 protein. The sample contains approximately 500,000 distinct CDR3 sequences, roughly a tenth of which appear only once. This clonotype was counted many times. What it binds is not known. V lost 4 bases and J 2 bases, leaving 14 bases between the germline ends. Per the germline V gene, CDR1 is SQVTM and CDR2 is ANQGSEA. The CDR3 spans 14 residues. This rearrangement joins TRBV29-1 to TRBJ2-5; D is possibly TRBD2 (6 bases). This TCR was recovered from a child aged 2 to 15 with inherited bone marrow failure, due to receive a stem cell transplant. This sample comprised PBMCs, obtained before TCRalphabeta/CD19-depleted stem cell transplant. The CDR3 region has the DNA TGCAGCGTTGCGAAGGGAGGTGGACAAGAGACCCAGTACTTC. Protein: CSVAKGGGQETQYF.